The T cell receptor beta chain under discussion was sequenced for a study of CXCR3-negative and CXCR3-positive naive CD8 T cells. General study points: No difference in surface CD5 was seen between naive subsets, and TCR strength was inferred from TRB CDR3 properties. When CXCR3-positive naive cells were set against CXCR3-negative naive cells, the former had more hydrophobic TRB CDR3s. With respect to TRBV-TRBJ usage, naive CXCR3-negative and CXCR3-positive cells were similar; memory differed.

It was by 5' RACE with UMI labels that the TRB cDNA libraries were prepared. TCRdb reprocessed the 5' RACE reads, keeping one entry per CDR3 protein, no DNA. The sample includes around 65,000 distinct CDR3 sequences. Germline V lookup: CDR1 MNHNS, CDR2 SASEGT. This CDR3 is built from 15 residues. Comment on this clonotype: Its antigen is currently unknown.

The sequenced material came from naive CXCR3+ CD8+ T cells from blood. As to subset: CD45RO-CCR7+CD27+CD95- naive CD8+ T cells expressing CXCR3 (TNR3+). J is TRBJ2-1 and V is TRBV6-1; TCRdb returns TRBD1, unconfirmable since there is no DNA. This TCR came from a human donor in good health. Some clones in this sample may be carry-over from other donors' samples. The CDR3 loop is CASSNPTGGWNEQFF.